This paragraph reports one TCR beta chain. Antigen unknown. This CDR3 has 13 residues. CDR1 ENHRY and CDR2 SYGVKD come from the germline V gene. V lost 8 bases, J lost 2 bases, and 4 bases stayed unmatched. This entry belongs to a study of siplizumab effects on memory and regulatory T cells. Whole-study findings and limits: No more than a minor fraction of alloreactive clones could be traced back to unstimulated subsets. In controls, roughly 25% of mappable alloreactive CD4+ clones were Treg-derived on average, versus roughly 69% with siplizumab.

The repertoire was sequenced with immunoSEQ multiplex PCR; TCRdb's copy has only in-frame clones and lacks some. Among about 110,000 clones listed, about 93% were seen once. The chain joins TRBV10-3 to TRBJ2-3; TRBD2 agrees at 7 bases. The TCR comes from a human donor in good health. Sequences were obtained from CD4+ T cells sorted from blood. The CDR3 is CAIGSGVTDTQYF. In nucleotides, the CDR3 is TGTGCCATCGGAAGCGGGGTCACAGATACGCAGTATTTT.